Sequencing of this T cell receptor beta chain was carried out in a study of blood T cell repertoires in COVID-19. Across the whole study: Acute-phase and convalescent COVID-19 samples originated in the United States, Italy and Spain.

A word on this clone: The junction departs from germline at one end; a sequencing error may be responsible.

Germline lookup yields CDR1 SGHNT and CDR2 YENEEA. The CDR3 consists of 12 residues. As handled by the study authors: Cell counts per sample came from amplifying reference gene primers. The method was immunoSEQ multiplex PCR; TCRdb's version includes in-frame clones alone and lacks a portion of them. From that table come the V and J calls and clone size; the DNA was used to work out D and trimming. The data show 230,000 or so clones, around 90% seen once. Sequenced: peripheral blood. The TCR comes from a woman aged 60-75 years with COVID-19, enrolled during active disease. The J gene is TRBJ2-1, the V gene TRBV11-3, with TRBD1 as a possible D gene (5 bases). CDR3 DNA sequence: TGTGCCAGCAGCATAGACAGCAATGAGCAGTTCTTC. It translates to CASSIDSNEQFF.